A single sample is the source of the 15 T cell receptor beta chains below, sequenced in a study of HIV-infected patients and healthy controls. Whole blood was used without fractionation, so all unsorted peripheral T cells were included. Alpha and beta constant-region primers primed reverse transcription of approximately 0.55 ug RNA. Using multiplexing indices, alpha and beta chain libraries were generated apart by chain-specific third strand synthesis. TCRdb re-called the 5' RACE reads with MiXCR, one entry per CDR3 protein. This sample has about 15,000 distinct CDR3 sequences, with 9.4% found just once. Sample: blood. These receptors all stem from an adult in good health.

This clonotype was observed many times. The J gene is TRBJ2-7, the V gene TRBV19; 10 nucleotides match TRBD2. The CDR3 length is 16 residues. Germline V gene sequence: CDR1 LNHDA, CDR2 SQIVND (reference sequence). J lost 2 bases, V lost 9 bases, and 13 bases had no gene match. The CDR3 protein is CARPPTLAGAAYEQYF. The CDR3 DNA is TGTGCCAGGCCACCGACCCTAGCGGGAGCGGCCTACGAGCAGTACTTC.

This clonotype was counted many times. The chain uses TRBV15 and TRBJ2-3; D not resolved. The CDR3 has 15 residues. CDR1 and CDR2 (germline): LNHNV, YYDKDF (reference sequence). V was cut by 0 bases and J by 4 bases, with 11 bases left in between. This CDR3 is CATSRDSPRSDTQYF. In DNA, the CDR3 is TGTGCCACCAGCAGAGATAGTCCTAGATCAGATACGCAGTATTTT.

This clonotype has a count of ten or more. The chain employs TRBV14 and TRBJ2-3; D may be TRBD2 (5 bases). Per the germline V gene, CDR1 is SGHDN and CDR2 is FVKESK. V lost 1 base, J lost 2 bases, and 10 bases lay in between. This CDR3 spans 15 amino acids. The CDR3 is CASSQVDYHTDTQYF. CDR3 nucleotide sequence: TGTGCCAGCAGCCAAGTAGACTATCACACAGATACGCAGTATTTT.

The sample holds many counts of this clonotype. The rearrangement links TRBV12-3 or TRBV12-4 to TRBJ1-1, with a tentative D call TRBD1 (5 bases). The germline V and J ends were trimmed by 3 bases and 5 bases, with 7 bases remaining between them. The CDR3 consists of 12 residues. The CDR3: CASSFSGTEAFF. In DNA form, the CDR3 reads TGTGCCAGCAGTTTTTCAGGGACTGAAGCTTTCTTT.

This clonotype occurred many times. The chain has TRBV5-1 and TRBJ2-5; D is ambiguous. Trimming cost V 0 bases and J 2 bases, with 14 bases left between them. The CDR3 totals 16 residues. Germline lookup yields CDR1 SGHRS and CDR2 YFSETQ. This CDR3 is CASSLAGNPTQETQYF. The CDR3 DNA follows: TGCGCCAGCAGCTTGGCCGGAAACCCCACACAAGAGACCCAGTACTTC.

This clonotype appeared a few times. V is TRBV6-1 and J is TRBJ2-1; TRBD1 matches 9 bases. V shed 4 bases and J 4 bases; nucleotides not matched to a gene: 5. The CDR3 is 15 amino acids. From germline, CDR1 is MNHNS and CDR2 SASEGT. The CDR3 loop reads CASSARDRVYNEQFF. CDR3 in DNA: TGTGCCAGCAGTGCACGGGACAGGGTTTACAATGAGCAGTTCTTC.

This clonotype was recorded at least ten times. The chain links TRBV7-9 to TRBJ2-2; D call uncertain. Germline CDR1 SEHNR, CDR2 FQNEAQ (reference sequence). CDR3 length: 12 amino acids. V dropped 5 bases and J dropped 3 bases, with 4 bases sitting between them. The CDR3 is CASSPYTGELFF. As DNA, the CDR3 is TGTGCCAGCAGCCCATACACCGGGGAGCTGTTTTTT.

In its sample, this clonotype was seen a few times. The rearrangement joins TRBV30 to TRBJ2-1, with D maybe TRBD2 (5 bases). Germline loops: CDR1 GTSNPN, CDR2 SVGIG (reference sequence). CDR3 length equals 12 residues. Trimming removed 8 bases from V and 1 base from J, with 9 bases in between. The CDR3 nucleotides read TGTGCCCTAGCTGTTTCCTACAATGAGCAGTTCTTC. Its protein is CALAVSYNEQFF.

The V and J genes are TRBV9 and TRBJ1-2; no definite D call. Germline values: CDR1 SGDLS, CDR2 YYNGEE. This CDR3 has 14 amino acids. The V and J ends lost 2 bases and 8 bases respectively, with 16 bases between them. CDR3 region: CASSVGDPGFGYTF. As DNA, the CDR3 is TGTGCCAGCAGCGTTGGGGATCCCGGGTTCGGCTACACCTTC. The variable domain in full, completed from reference TRBV9 and TRBJ1-2, reads DSGVTQTPKHLITATGQRVTLRCSPRSGDLSVYWYQQSLDQGLQFLIQYYNGEERAKGNILERFSAQQFPDLHSELNLSSLELGDSALYFCASSVGDPGFGYTFGSGTRLTVV.

This clonotype has a count of ten or more. This rearrangement joins TRBV10-3 to TRBJ2-2; D unresolved. The germline gives CDR1 ENHRY, CDR2 SYGVKD. This CDR3 contains 17 residues. The V and J ends lost 3 bases and 1 base respectively, with 15 bases between them. CDR3 sequence: CAISDADGWQNTGELFF. In DNA form, the CDR3 reads TGTGCCATCAGTGACGCGGACGGTTGGCAGAACACCGGGGAGCTGTTTTTT.

At least ten counts were recorded for this clonotype. The CDR3 bases are TGTGCCAGCAGTGAAGCGCCGGCAGATACGCAGTATTTT. Translating it yields CASSEAPADTQYF. The chain couples TRBV2 to TRBJ2-3; D is ambiguous. This CDR3 contains 13 residues. Germline CDR1 reads SNHLY; CDR2 reads FYNNEI. The ends were cut back, 0 bases at V and 4 bases at J, with 5 bases in the middle.

This clonotype was recorded many times. V gene TRBV6-6 combines with J gene TRBJ2-1; weak D call: TRBD2 (5 bases). CDR1 is MNHNY and CDR2 is SVGAGI in the germline V gene (reference sequence). The CDR3 is 10 amino acids. Trimming pared 4 bases from V and 10 bases from J, leaving 5 bases between. The CDR3: CASSWREQFF. CDR3 in DNA: TGTGCCAGCAGTTGGAGGGAGCAGTTCTTC.

This clonotype was recorded a few times. This sequence joins TRBV6-1 and TRBJ2-7; no firm D call. Germline loops: CDR1 MNHNS, CDR2 SASEGT. V gave up 2 bases and J gave up 3 bases, with 8 bases separating them. The CDR3 loop spans 13 amino acids. CDR3 nucleotides: TGTGCCAGCAGTGAAAGTGGGCTCTACGAGCAGTACTTC. Amino acids: CASSESGLYEQYF.

This clonotype was detected many times. This chain connects TRBV20-1 to TRBJ2-7; 12 bases align to TRBD2. Trimming at V came to 6 bases and at J to 3 bases, leaving 6 bases not matched to a gene. CDR1 is DFQATT and CDR2 is SNEGSKA in the germline V gene (reference sequence). This CDR3 is 14 amino acids long. CDR3 residues: CSATTSGRIYEQYF. The CDR3 nucleotides read TGCAGTGCAACCACTAGCGGGAGGATCTACGAGCAGTACTTC.

This clonotype came up many times. V and J are TRBV28 and TRBJ2-3; D may be TRBD2 (5 bases). Trimming cost V 3 bases and J 0 bases, with 10 bases left between them. This CDR3 region has 15 residues. Germline V gene sequence: CDR1 MDHEN, CDR2 SYDVKM. CDR3 loop: CASSFGGSSTDTQYF. The CDR3 DNA is TGTGCCAGCAGTTTTGGTGGGAGCAGCACAGATACGCAGTATTTT.